The 6 T cell receptor beta chains presented below share a single source sample, sequenced in a study of blood T cell repertoires in COVID-19. Clones were sequenced by immunoSEQ multiplex PCR, and TCRdb holds only the in-frame ones, with some missing. The sample lists about 190,000 clones, about 87% occurring once. Sequencing was carried out using peripheral blood. Every receptor here comes from a man aged 40-49 years with active or convalescent COVID-19.

This chain connects TRBV4-1 to TRBJ2-2, with D perhaps matching TRBD1 (6 bases). The CDR3 has 16 amino acids. Trimming removed 3 bases from V and 4 bases from J, with 15 bases in between. CDR1 and CDR2 from the germline V gene are MGHRA and YSYEKL. The CDR3 region is CASSHQPRGGTGELFF. DNA for the CDR3: TGCGCCAGCAGCCACCAACCCAGAGGGGGCACCGGGGAGCTGTTTTTT.

CDR3 in amino acids: CASSLRGNNSPLHF. For the CDR3, the DNA is TGTGCCAGCAGCCTCAGGGGTAATAATTCACCCCTCCACTTT. This chain joins TRBV3-1 (or the pseudogene TRBV3-2) and TRBJ1-6, with a possible D match to TRBD1 (6 bases). Per the germline V gene, CDR1 is LGHDT and CDR2 is YNNKEL (reference sequence). The CDR3 spans 14 residues. Trimming took 4 bases from V and 5 from J, leaving 9 bases between them.

This rearrangement joins TRBV7-2 to TRBJ1-1, with 8 bases aligning to TRBD1. The CDR3 runs 15 residues. Germline-derived CDR1 and CDR2 are SGHTA and FQGNSA. J gave up 5 bases and V 8 bases, and 13 bases lay outside the gene matches. This CDR3 reads CASQPGARGRTEAFF. The DNA of the CDR3 is TGTGCCAGCCAACCCGGGGCCAGGGGGCGGACTGAAGCTTTCTTT.

This chain joins TRBV19 and TRBJ1-3; 7 bases map to TRBD1. Germline loops: CDR1 LNHDA, CDR2 SQIVND (reference sequence). The CDR3 is 15 amino acids. V gave up 6 bases and J gave up 4 bases; unmatched junction bases: 9. CDR3 protein: CASSPDRASGNTIYF. CDR3 in DNA: TGTGCCAGTAGCCCTGACAGGGCGTCGGGAAACACCATATATTTT.

The chain has TRBV29-1 and TRBJ1-3, with D possibly matching TRBD1 (5 bases). V lost 8 bases and J 4 bases, leaving 15 bases between the germline ends. Germline V CDR1 and CDR2: SQVTM, ANQGSEA. The CDR3 consists of 13 residues. This chain's CDR3 is CSWRGSPGNTIYF. The DNA for the CDR3 is TGCAGCTGGCGGGGGTCCCCGGGAAACACCATATATTTT.

This clone was detected once. The V call is TRBV5-4, the J call TRBJ2-5, with a possible D match to TRBD2 (5 bases). This CDR3 is 14 amino acids long. Per the germline V gene, CDR1 is SGHNT and CDR2 is YYREEE (reference sequence). The germline V and J ends were trimmed by 1 base and 7 bases, with 14 bases remaining between them. For the CDR3, the DNA is TGTGCCAGCAGCTTGCCCCGGGGAGAGGGGACCCAGTACTTC. As protein: CASSLPRGEGTQYF.